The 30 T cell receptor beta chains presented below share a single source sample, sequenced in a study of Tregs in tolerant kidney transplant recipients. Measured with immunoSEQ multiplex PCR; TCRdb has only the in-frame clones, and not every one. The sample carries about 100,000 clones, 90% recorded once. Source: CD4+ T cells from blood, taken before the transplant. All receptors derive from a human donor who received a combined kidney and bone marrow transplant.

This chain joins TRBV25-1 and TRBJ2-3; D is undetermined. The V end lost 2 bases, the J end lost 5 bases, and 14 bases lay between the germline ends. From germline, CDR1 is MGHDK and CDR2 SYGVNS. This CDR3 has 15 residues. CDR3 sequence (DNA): TGTGCCAGCAGTGAAGCGGAAGTTGGTCGAGATACGCAGTATTTT. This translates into CASSEAEVGRDTQYF.

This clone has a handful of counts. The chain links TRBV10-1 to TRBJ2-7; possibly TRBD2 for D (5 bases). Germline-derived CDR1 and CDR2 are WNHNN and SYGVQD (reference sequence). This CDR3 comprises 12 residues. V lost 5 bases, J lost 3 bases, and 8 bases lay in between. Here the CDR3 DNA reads TGCGCCAGCAGTAGGACTGTCTACGAGCAGTACTTC. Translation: CASSRTVYEQYF.

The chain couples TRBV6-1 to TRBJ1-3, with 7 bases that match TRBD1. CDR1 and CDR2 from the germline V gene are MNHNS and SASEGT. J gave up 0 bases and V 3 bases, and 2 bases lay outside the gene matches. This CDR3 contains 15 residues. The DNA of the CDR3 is TGTGCCAGCAGTGATCCAGGGGGCTCTGGAAACACCATATATTTT. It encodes CASSDPGGSGNTIYF.

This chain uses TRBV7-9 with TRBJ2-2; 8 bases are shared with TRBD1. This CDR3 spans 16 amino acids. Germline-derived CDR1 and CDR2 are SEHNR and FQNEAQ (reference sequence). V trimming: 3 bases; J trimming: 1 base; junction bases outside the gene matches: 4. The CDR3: CASSFQGARNTGELFF. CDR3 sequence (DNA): TGTGCCAGCAGCTTTCAGGGGGCTAGGAACACCGGGGAGCTGTTTTTT.

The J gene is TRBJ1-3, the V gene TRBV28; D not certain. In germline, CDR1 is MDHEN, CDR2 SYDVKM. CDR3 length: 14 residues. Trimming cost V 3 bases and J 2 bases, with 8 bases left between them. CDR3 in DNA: TGTGCCAGCAGTTTGGCGGGAACTGGAAACACCATATATTTT. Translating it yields CASSLAGTGNTIYF.

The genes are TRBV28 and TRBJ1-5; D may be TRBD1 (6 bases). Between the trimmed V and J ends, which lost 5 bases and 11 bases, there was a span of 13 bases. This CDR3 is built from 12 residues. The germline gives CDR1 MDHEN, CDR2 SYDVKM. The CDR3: CASSHKGGTQHF. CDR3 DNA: TGTGCCAGCAGTCATAAGGGGGGGACCCAGCATTTT.

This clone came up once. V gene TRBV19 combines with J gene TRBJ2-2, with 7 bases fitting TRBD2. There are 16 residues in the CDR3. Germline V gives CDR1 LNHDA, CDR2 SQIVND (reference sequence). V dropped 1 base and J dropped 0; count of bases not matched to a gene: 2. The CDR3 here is CASSIGSGANTGELFF. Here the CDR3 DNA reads TGTGCCAGTAGTATAGGGAGCGGGGCGAACACCGGGGAGCTGTTTTTT.

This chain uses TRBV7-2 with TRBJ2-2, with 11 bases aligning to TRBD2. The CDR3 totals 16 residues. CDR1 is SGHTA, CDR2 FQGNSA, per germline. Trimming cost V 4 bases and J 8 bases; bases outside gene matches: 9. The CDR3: CASSSSGGWSLGELFF. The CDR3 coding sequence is TGTGCCAGCAGCTCTAGCGGGGGGTGGTCGTTAGGGGAGCTGTTTTTT.

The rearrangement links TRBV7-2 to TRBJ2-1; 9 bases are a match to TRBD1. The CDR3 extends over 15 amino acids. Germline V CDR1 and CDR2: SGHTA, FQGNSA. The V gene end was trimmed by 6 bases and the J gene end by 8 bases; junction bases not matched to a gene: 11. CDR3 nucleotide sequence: TGTGCCAGCAGTCAGCCGGGACAGGGCTTCGATGAGCAGTTCTTC. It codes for CASSQPGQGFDEQFF.

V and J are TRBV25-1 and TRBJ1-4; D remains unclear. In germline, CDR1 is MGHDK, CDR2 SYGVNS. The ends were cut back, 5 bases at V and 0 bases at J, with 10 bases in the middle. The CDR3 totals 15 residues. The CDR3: CASSRREATNEKLFF. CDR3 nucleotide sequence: TGTGCCAGCAGTCGACGGGAAGCAACTAATGAAAAACTGTTTTTT. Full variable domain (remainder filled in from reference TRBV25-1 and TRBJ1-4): EADIYQTPRYLVIGTGKKITLECSQTMGHDKMYWYQQDPGMELHLIHYSYGVNSTEKGDLSSESTVSRIRTEHFPLTLESARPSHTSQYLCASSRREATNEKLFFGSGTQLSVL.

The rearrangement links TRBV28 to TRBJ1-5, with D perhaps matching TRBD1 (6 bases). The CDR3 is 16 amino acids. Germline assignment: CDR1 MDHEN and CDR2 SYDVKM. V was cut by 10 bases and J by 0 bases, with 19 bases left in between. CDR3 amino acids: CATLADRLYSNQPQHF. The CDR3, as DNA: TGTGCCACCCTGGCCGACAGGCTTTATAGCAATCAGCCCCAGCATTTT.

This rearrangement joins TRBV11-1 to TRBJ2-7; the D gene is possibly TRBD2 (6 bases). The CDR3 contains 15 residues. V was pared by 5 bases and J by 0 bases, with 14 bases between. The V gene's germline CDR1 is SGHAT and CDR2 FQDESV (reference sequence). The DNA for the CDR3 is TGTGCCAGCAGCCCAGGTTCGGGGGACTCCTACGAGCAGTACTTC. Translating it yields CASSPGSGDSYEQYF.

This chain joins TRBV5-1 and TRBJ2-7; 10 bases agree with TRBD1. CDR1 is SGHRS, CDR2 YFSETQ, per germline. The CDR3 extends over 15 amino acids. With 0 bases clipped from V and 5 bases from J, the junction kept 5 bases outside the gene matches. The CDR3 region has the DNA TGCGCCAGCAGCTTGGCGGGACAGGGGCGCCACGAGCAGTACTTC. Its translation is CASSLAGQGRHEQYF.

CDR3 sequence reads: CASSPLGTMDEQYF. The CDR3 DNA reads as TGTGCCAGCTCACCTTTAGGGACAATGGACGAGCAGTACTTC. The chain links TRBV18 to TRBJ2-7; tentative D call: TRBD1 (6 bases). CDR3 length: 14 amino acids. Germline V gives CDR1 KGHSH, CDR2 LQKENI. V shed 3 bases and J shed 5 bases, with 14 bases lying between them.

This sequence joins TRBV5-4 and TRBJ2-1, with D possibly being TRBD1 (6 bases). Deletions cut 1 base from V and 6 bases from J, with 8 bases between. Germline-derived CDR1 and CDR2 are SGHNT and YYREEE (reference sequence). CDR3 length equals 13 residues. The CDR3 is CASSLQGTNEQFF. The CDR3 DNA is TGTGCCAGCAGCTTGCAGGGGACCAATGAGCAGTTCTTC.

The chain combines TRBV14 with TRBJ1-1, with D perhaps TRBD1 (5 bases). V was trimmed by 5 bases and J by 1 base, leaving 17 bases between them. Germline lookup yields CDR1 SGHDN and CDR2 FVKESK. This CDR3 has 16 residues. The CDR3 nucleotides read TGTGCCAGCAGCTCAAGGGGTGGCGGATGGAACACTGAAGCTTTCTTT. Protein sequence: CASSSRGGGWNTEAFF.

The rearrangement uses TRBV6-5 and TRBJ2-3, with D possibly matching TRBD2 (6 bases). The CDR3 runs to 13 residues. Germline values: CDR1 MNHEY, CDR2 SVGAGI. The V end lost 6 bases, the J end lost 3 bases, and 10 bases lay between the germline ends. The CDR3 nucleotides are TGTGCCAGCAGCCGGGGGAGGACAGATACGCAGTATTTT. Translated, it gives CASSRGRTDTQYF.

The CDR3: CASSPREGLAAYNEQFF. CDR3 DNA: TGTGCCAGCAGCCCAAGGGAAGGACTAGCGGCTTACAATGAGCAGTTCTTC. V gene TRBV7-8 combines with J gene TRBJ2-1; 10 nucleotides match TRBD2. This CDR3 spans 17 amino acids. Germline V gene sequence: CDR1 SGHVS, CDR2 FQNEAQ. J lost 4 bases, V lost 5 bases, and 11 bases had no gene match.

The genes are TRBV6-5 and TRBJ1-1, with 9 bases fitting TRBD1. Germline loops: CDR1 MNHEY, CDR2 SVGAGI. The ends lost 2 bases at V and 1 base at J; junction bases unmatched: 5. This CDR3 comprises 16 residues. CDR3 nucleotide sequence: TGTGCCAGCAGTTACGGGACAGGGTCTACGAACACTGAAGCTTTCTTT. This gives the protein CASSYGTGSTNTEAFF.

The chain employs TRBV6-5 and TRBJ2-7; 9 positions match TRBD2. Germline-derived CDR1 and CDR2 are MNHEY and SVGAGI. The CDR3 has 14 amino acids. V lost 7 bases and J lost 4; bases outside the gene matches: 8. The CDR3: CASKRGEREYEQYF. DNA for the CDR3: TGTGCCAGCAAGCGGGGGGAAAGGGAATACGAGCAGTACTTC.

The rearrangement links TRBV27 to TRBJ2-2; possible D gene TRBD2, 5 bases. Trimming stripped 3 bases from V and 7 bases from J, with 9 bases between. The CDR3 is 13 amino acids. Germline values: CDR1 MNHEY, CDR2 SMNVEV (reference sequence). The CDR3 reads CASSFTGIGELFF. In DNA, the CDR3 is TGTGCCAGCAGTTTTACGGGAATCGGGGAGCTGTTTTTT.

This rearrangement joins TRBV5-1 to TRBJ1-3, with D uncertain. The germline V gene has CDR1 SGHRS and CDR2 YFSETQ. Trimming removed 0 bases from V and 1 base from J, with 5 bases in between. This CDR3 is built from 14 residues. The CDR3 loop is CASSLGASGNTIYF. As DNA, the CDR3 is TGCGCCAGCAGCTTGGGGGCTTCTGGAAACACCATATATTTT.

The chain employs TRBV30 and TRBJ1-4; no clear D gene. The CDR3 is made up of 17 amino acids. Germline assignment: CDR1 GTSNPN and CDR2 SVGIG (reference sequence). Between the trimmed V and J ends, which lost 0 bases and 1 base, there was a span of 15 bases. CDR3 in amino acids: CAWSVRATRRTNEKLFF. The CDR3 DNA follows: TGTGCCTGGAGTGTCAGAGCAACCAGGCGAACTAATGAAAAACTGTTTTTT.

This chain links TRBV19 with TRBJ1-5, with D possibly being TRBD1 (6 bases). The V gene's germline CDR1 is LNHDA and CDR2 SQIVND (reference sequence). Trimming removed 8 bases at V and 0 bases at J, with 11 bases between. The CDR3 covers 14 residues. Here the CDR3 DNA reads TGTGCCAGTCGACAGGTTTTTAGCAATCAGCCCCAGCATTTT. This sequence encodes CASRQVFSNQPQHF.

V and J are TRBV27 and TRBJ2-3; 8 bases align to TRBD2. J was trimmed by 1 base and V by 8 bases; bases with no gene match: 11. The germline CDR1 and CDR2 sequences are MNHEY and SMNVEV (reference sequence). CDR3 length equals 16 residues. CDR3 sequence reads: CASSPISGGRTDTQYF. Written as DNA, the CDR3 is TGTGCCAGCTCCCCCATAAGCGGGGGTCGCACAGATACGCAGTATTTT.

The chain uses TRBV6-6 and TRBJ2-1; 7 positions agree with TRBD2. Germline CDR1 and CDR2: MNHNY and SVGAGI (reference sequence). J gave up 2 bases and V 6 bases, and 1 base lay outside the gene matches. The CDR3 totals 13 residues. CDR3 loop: CASRGGAYNEQFF. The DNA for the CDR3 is TGTGCCAGCAGGGGGGGGGCCTACAATGAGCAGTTCTTC.

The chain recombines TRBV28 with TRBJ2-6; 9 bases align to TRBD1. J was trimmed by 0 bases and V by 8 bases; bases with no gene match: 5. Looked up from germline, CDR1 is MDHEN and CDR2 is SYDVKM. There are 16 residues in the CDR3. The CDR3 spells CASRDRDFSGANVLTF. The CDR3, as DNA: TGTGCCAGCCGGGACAGGGACTTCTCTGGGGCCAACGTCCTGACTTTC.

In DNA form, the CDR3 reads TGCGCCAGCAGCTTGACAGGGGTCGAAGATACGCAGTATTTT. Amino acid sequence: CASSLTGVEDTQYF. The gene calls are TRBV5-1 and TRBJ2-3, with 7 positions matching TRBD1. Germline CDR1 SGHRS, CDR2 YFSETQ. CDR3 length: 14 residues. The V gene end was trimmed by 1 base and the J gene end by 5 bases; junction bases not matched to a gene: 4.

The CDR3 reads CASSSLDRGLKNTEAFF. In nucleotides, the CDR3 is TGTGCCAGCAGCTCGCTAGACAGGGGGCTCAAGAACACTGAAGCTTTCTTT. This chain uses TRBV5-6 with TRBJ1-1; 10 bases map to TRBD1. This CDR3 is built from 17 residues. V lost 3 bases, J lost 1 base, and 9 bases stayed unmatched. CDR1 is SGHDT and CDR2 is YYEEEE in the germline V gene. Filled out from reference TRBV5-6 and TRBJ1-1, the complete variable domain reads DAGVTQSPTHLIKTRGQQVTLRCSPKSGHDTVSWYQQALGQGPQFIFQYYEEEERQRGNFPDRFSGHQFPNYSSELNVNALLLGDSALYLCASSSLDRGLKNTEAFFGQGTRLTVV.

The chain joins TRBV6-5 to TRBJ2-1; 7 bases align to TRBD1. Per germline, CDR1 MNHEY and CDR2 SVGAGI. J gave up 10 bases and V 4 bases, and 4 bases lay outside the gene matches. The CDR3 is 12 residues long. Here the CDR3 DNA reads TGTGCCAGCAGTTCGTTACAGGGGGAGCAGTTCTTC. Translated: CASSSLQGEQFF.